This T cell receptor beta chain is from a study of naive and memory T cell subsets. Study observations and caveats: A few larger clonotypes appeared in naive repertoires, especially CD8, possibly memory cells re-expressing CD45RA. In CD4 and CD8 cells, diversity dropped from naive through EMRA.

V was cut by 2 bases and J by 7 bases, with 12 bases left in between. Germline assignment: CDR1 SEHNR and CDR2 FQNEAQ (reference sequence). This CDR3 is 13 amino acids long. Cells stained for CD3, CD4, CD8, CD45RA, CD27 and viability were sorted into four CD45RA/CD27 subsets. This clonotype was seen more than once but under ten times. Its antigen is not identified. An equimolar mix of two oligonucleotides served as the beta constant-region primer for TRBC1 and TRBC2. The ligated cDNA underwent four PCR rounds using SP2 and nested alpha and beta constant-region primers. TCRdb reprocessed the UMI-ligation and nested PCR reads with MiXCR, giving one entry per CDR3 protein. This sample carries 90,000 to 120,000 distinct CDR3 sequences, roughly 15% of them seen once, and the ten largest clones take 2.8%.

The chain employs TRBV7-9 and TRBJ2-7; no firm D call. The sample consisted of naive CD8+ T cells from blood. This TCR derives from a human donor in good health. CDR3 in amino acids: CASSLSERREQYF. As DNA, the CDR3 is TGTGCCAGCAGCTTAAGTGAGAGGCGGGAGCAGTACTTC.